This TCR beta chain appears in the sequencing data of a study of Tregs in tolerant kidney transplant recipients. Trimming stripped 7 bases from V and 5 bases from J, with 18 bases between. The CDR3 totals 14 residues. Germline-derived CDR1 and CDR2 are SQVTM and ANQGSEA. Broader study findings: This study did not directly address biological reproducibility.

This clone was seen a handful of times. Its cognate antigen is unknown. Produced via immunoSEQ multiplex PCR; TCRdb's table is partial and in-frame only. The sample lists some 8,700 clones; about 44% were seen once. The chain carries TRBV29-1 and TRBJ2-1; no definite D call. Input material: CD4+ T cells from blood cultured with allogeneic cells. The clonotype originates from a human donor in good health. This CDR3 reads CSALYRRRDNEQFF. The CDR3 bases are TGCAGCGCCCTATACCGGCGAAGGGACAATGAGCAGTTCTTC.